This entry lists 29 T cell receptor beta chains sequenced from one sample in a study of graft-versus-host responses after intestinal transplantation (dated by TCRdb to about 2021). Library prep was done by the immunoSEQ multiplex PCR assay. Here the immuneACCESS table is served through TCRdb, limited to in-frame sequences with V and J called. Missing clones are a known gap in these copies; in checked studies unresolved V genes cover under half, and the rest lacks a known reason. The sample profile shows roughly 100,000 clones; about 90% of them were found once. Roughly 0.9% of the sample comes from the top ten. Their antigens are not known. Reading the label with the study, this specimen's time point is: cells obtained before transplantation from donor or recipient. The sequencing used unstimulated CD4+ T cells sorted from spleen or lymph node cells, collected before intestinal transplant. These receptors originate from a human donor who received an intestinal transplant.

The V gene is TRBV18, the J gene TRBJ2-7; no clear D gene. The CDR3 sequence is 16 residues long. CDR1 is KGHSH, CDR2 LQKENI, per germline. The V end was cut by 3 bases, the J end by 1 base, with 16 bases between. CDR3 coding DNA: TGTGCCAGCTCACCTCCCGGTGGGTATCGGTCCTACGAGCAGTACTTC. Translated: CASSPPGGYRSYEQYF.

This clone was detected only a few times. V gene TRBV6-1 combines with J gene TRBJ2-7; 10 bases line up with TRBD1. CDR1 is MNHNS and CDR2 is SASEGT in the germline V gene. This CDR3 spans 12 amino acids. With V trimmed by 10 bases and J by 3 bases, 3 bases remained unmatched. For the CDR3, the DNA is TGTGCCACCGGGGACAGGGGCTACGAGCAGTACTTC. Translating gives CATGDRGYEQYF.

This clone was seen a single time. The rearrangement links TRBV4-1 to TRBJ1-1; D remains ambiguous. The V gene lost 0 bases and the J gene lost 0 bases, with 14 bases spanning the gap. CDR1 and CDR2 (germline): MGHRA, YSYEKL. CDR3 length equals 17 residues. CDR3 coding DNA: TGCGCCAGCAGCCAAGATGTAGAAGGTCTTATGAACACTGAAGCTTTCTTT. It yields the protein CASSQDVEGLMNTEAFF.

V usage is TRBV9 and J usage is TRBJ1-1; no clear D. V was cut by 4 bases and J by 4 bases, with 11 bases left in between. The length of the CDR3 is 13 residues. The germline gives CDR1 SGDLS, CDR2 YYNGEE. CDR3 bases: TGTGCCAGCAGCCCCGATCAGCTCACTGAAGCTTTCTTT. Translated, it gives CASSPDQLTEAFF. The full variable domain, its missing parts supplied by reference TRBV9 and TRBJ1-1, is DSGVTQTPKHLITATGQRVTLRCSPRSGDLSVYWYQQSLDQGLQFLIQYYNGEERAKGNILERFSAQQFPDLHSELNLSSLELGDSALYFCASSPDQLTEAFFGQGTRLTVV.

The V and J genes are TRBV6-1 and TRBJ2-3; D remains ambiguous. V lost 0 bases and J 1 base, leaving 11 bases between the germline ends. In germline, CDR1 is MNHNS, CDR2 SASEGT. The CDR3 has 16 residues. CDR3 coding DNA: TGTGCCAGCAGTGAAGCCCGGAGAAGGGGCACAGATACGCAGTATTTT. Its protein product is CASSEARRRGTDTQYF.

This clone was observed a single time. This chain connects TRBV5-1 to TRBJ1-1, with 7 nucleotides matching TRBD1. This CDR3 has 17 amino acids. Losses at the gene ends were 4 bases for V and 0 bases for J; bases not matched to a gene: 12. The germline gives CDR1 SGHRS, CDR2 YFSETQ. The chain's CDR3 is CASSAATGTAMNTEAFF. CDR3 sequence (DNA): TGCGCCAGCAGCGCCGCTACCGGGACAGCAATGAACACTGAAGCTTTCTTT.

The V gene is TRBV7-9, the J gene TRBJ1-4; D not certain. Germline loops: CDR1 SEHNR, CDR2 FQNEAQ (reference sequence). The CDR3 sequence is 15 residues long. V lost 2 bases to trimming and J lost 0 bases, with 7 bases between them. As DNA, the CDR3 is TGTGCCAGCAGCTTATTTCTCTCAACTAATGAAAAACTGTTTTTT. It is translated as CASSLFLSTNEKLFF. Complete variable domain (other parts from reference TRBV7-9 and TRBJ1-4): DTGVSQNPRHKITKRGQNVTFRCDPISEHNRLYWYRQTLGQGPEFLTYFQNEAQLEKSRLLSDRFSAERPKGSFSTLEIQRTEQGDSAMYLCASSLFLSTNEKLFFGSGTQLSVL.

The chain couples TRBV6-5 to TRBJ2-3; no clear D. From germline, CDR1 is MNHEY and CDR2 SVGAGI. V lost 4 bases to trimming and J lost 2 bases, with 7 bases between them. The CDR3 extends over 13 amino acids. The CDR3, as DNA: TGTGCCAGCAGTTCTAGGGACACAGATACGCAGTATTTT. Amino acid sequence: CASSSRDTDTQYF.

The J gene is TRBJ2-7, the V gene TRBV2, with 12 positions matching TRBD2. Trimming at V came to 2 bases and at J to 3 bases, leaving 8 bases not matched to a gene. The CDR3 has 17 residues. Germline V CDR1 and CDR2: SNHLY, FYNNEI. In DNA form, the CDR3 reads TGTGCCAGCAGTGAACCCCGACTAGCGGGGGTCCTCTACGAGCAGTACTTC. Translation: CASSEPRLAGVLYEQYF.

The chain uses TRBV14 and TRBJ2-5, with TRBD2 matching 13 bases. V gave up 4 bases and J gave up 3 bases; unmatched junction bases: 8. Germline-derived CDR1 and CDR2 are SGHDN and FVKESK. The CDR3 has 17 amino acids. CDR3 amino acids: CASSPYRTSGSEETQYF. The CDR3 coding sequence is TGTGCCAGCAGCCCGTACCGGACTAGCGGGAGTGAAGAGACCCAGTACTTC. Using reference TRBV14 and TRBJ2-5 for the parts outside the CDR3, the full variable domain is EAGVTQFPSHSVIEKGQTVTLRCDPISGHDNLYWYRRVMGKEIKFLLHFVKESKQDESGMPNNRFLAERTGGTYSTLKVQPAELEDSGVYFCASSPYRTSGSEETQYFGPGTRLLVL.

The V call is TRBV10-2, the J call TRBJ1-2; tentatively, D is TRBD1 (6 bases). Germline values: CDR1 WSHSY, CDR2 SAAADI. Trimming left V 10 bases short and J 5 bases short, with 17 bases between. The CDR3 is made up of 13 amino acids. The CDR3 sequence: CATGDTGLYGYTF. The CDR3 DNA reads as TGCGCCACCGGGGACACCGGTTTATATGGCTACACCTTC.

The chain recombines TRBV5-1 with TRBJ2-1, with D tentatively TRBD2 (5 bases). The CDR3 is made up of 13 amino acids. The V end was cut by 7 bases, the J end by 8 bases, with 16 bases between. The V gene's germline CDR1 is SGHRS and CDR2 YFSETQ. The CDR3 DNA follows: TGCGCCAGCTTCTTCGGGAATACCGATGAGCAGTTCTTC. It translates to CASFFGNTDEQFF.

V and J are TRBV9 and TRBJ2-1; 9 bases align to TRBD2. V lost 0 bases, J lost 3 bases, and 1 base stayed unmatched. Germline lookup yields CDR1 SGDLS and CDR2 YYNGEE. The CDR3 has 15 residues. The CDR3 here is CASSVASGIYNEQFF. For the CDR3, the DNA is TGTGCCAGCAGCGTAGCTAGCGGGATCTACAATGAGCAGTTCTTC.

This clone was observed once. The chain has TRBV6-5 and TRBJ2-1; 12 positions match TRBD1. This CDR3 has 16 amino acids. Germline loops: CDR1 MNHEY, CDR2 SVGAGI. V was clipped by 2 bases and J by 8 bases; unmatched bases: 7. Here the CDR3 DNA reads TGTGCCAGCAGTTACGTCACCGGGACAGGGGGCTATGAGCAGTTCTTC. Protein sequence: CASSYVTGTGGYEQFF.

The chain is built from TRBV18 and TRBJ2-1; the match to TRBD2 covers 9 bases. Germline V gives CDR1 KGHSH, CDR2 LQKENI. Germline trimming cut 1 base from V and 5 bases from J; bases unmatched to any gene: 0. The length of the CDR3 is 14 residues. DNA for the CDR3: TGTGCCAGCTCACCACTAGCGGGAGACAATGAGCAGTTCTTC. Amino acid sequence: CASSPLAGDNEQFF.

This sequence joins TRBV7-3 and TRBJ1-1; no definite D call. The length of the CDR3 is 14 residues. V lost 0 bases, J lost 4 bases, and 9 bases lay in between. Germline V gene sequence: CDR1 SGHTA, CDR2 FQGTGA. DNA of the CDR3: TGTGCCAGCAGCTTAACAGGGCCGGGCACTGAAGCTTTCTTT. Its translation is CASSLTGPGTEAFF. Drawing the rest from reference TRBV7-3 and TRBJ1-1, the complete variable domain is GAGVSQTPSNKVTEKGKYVELRCDPISGHTALYWYRQSLGQGPEFLIYFQGTGAADDSGLPNDRFFAVRPEGSVSTLKIQRTERGDSAVYLCASSLTGPGTEAFFGQGTRLTVV.

V gene TRBV2 combines with J gene TRBJ1-3, with D unresolved. V gave up 1 base and J gave up 0 bases, with 7 bases separating them. CDR1 SNHLY and CDR2 FYNNEI come from the germline V gene. This CDR3 is built from 15 residues. The CDR3, as DNA: TGTGCCAGCAGTGAAGATCTACTCTCTGGAAACACCATATATTTT. Translated, it gives CASSEDLLSGNTIYF.

The CDR3 sequence: CASSLKRVSTEAFF. DNA of the CDR3: TGTGCCAGCAGTTTAAAGAGGGTTTCTACTGAAGCTTTCTTT. The chain couples TRBV28 to TRBJ1-1; unclear D gene. The CDR3 consists of 14 residues. With 2 bases removed from V and 5 bases from J, the gap between germline ends came to 12 bases. Germline V CDR1 and CDR2: MDHEN, SYDVKM.

The rearrangement links TRBV18 to TRBJ2-5, with 8 bases fitting TRBD1. CDR1 is KGHSH and CDR2 is LQKENI in the germline V gene. This CDR3 region has 16 residues. V shed 3 bases, J shed 6 bases, and the junction held 12 bases outside the gene matches. The chain's CDR3 is CASSPLDRVFMQTQYF. The CDR3 region has the DNA TGTGCCAGCTCACCGCTGGACAGGGTGTTTATGCAGACCCAGTACTTC.

This chain joins TRBV7-9 and TRBJ2-5, with D unclear. The V gene lost 5 bases and the J gene lost 1 base, with 17 bases spanning the gap. This CDR3 contains 16 residues. Germline lookup yields CDR1 SEHNR and CDR2 FQNEAQ (reference sequence). The CDR3 loop reads CASSPFSLLLQETQYF. The CDR3 coding sequence is TGTGCCAGCAGCCCCTTCAGCCTACTGCTCCAAGAGACCCAGTACTTC.

The DNA of the CDR3 is TGCGCCAGCAGCCAAGTAGGGGGGAGACTTGGGTGGCTCCACTTT. The encoded protein is CASSQVGGRLGWLHF. V is TRBV4-1 and J is TRBJ1-6, with D perhaps matching TRBD1 (6 bases). Deletions cut 1 base from V and 16 bases from J, with 20 bases between. Germline values: CDR1 MGHRA, CDR2 YSYEKL. The CDR3 runs 15 residues.

The J gene is TRBJ1-5, the V gene TRBV19; 7 positions match TRBD1. V lost 6 bases and J lost 4; bases outside the gene matches: 12. Germline V gives CDR1 LNHDA, CDR2 SQIVND (reference sequence). The length of the CDR3 is 16 residues. Here the CDR3 DNA reads TGTGCCAGTAGGGACGACGGGACAGCCGGAAATCAGCCCCAGCATTTT. It specifies CASRDDGTAGNQPQHF.

The chain has TRBV5-1 and TRBJ1-4; tentative D call: TRBD1 (5 bases). The ends were cut back, 1 base at V and 8 bases at J, with 12 bases in the middle. The germline V gene encodes CDR1 SGHRS and CDR2 YFSETQ. There are 14 residues in the CDR3. The CDR3 protein is CASSLRGSEEKLFF. The CDR3 bases are TGCGCCAGCAGCTTGCGGGGGAGTGAGGAAAAACTGTTTTTT.

V is TRBV11-3 and J is TRBJ2-1, with TRBD2 matching over 11 bases. Germline V gene data show CDR1 as SGHNT and CDR2 as YENEEA. After removal of 4 bases from V and 2 bases from J, the junction contained 1 base not matched to a gene. This CDR3 comprises 15 residues. In DNA, the CDR3 is TGTGCCAGCAGCTCGACTAGCGGGGCCTACAATGAGCAGTTCTTC. Residues: CASSSTSGAYNEQFF.

The gene calls are TRBV28 and TRBJ2-3; 12 bases match TRBD1. The CDR3 spans 16 residues. Per the germline V gene, CDR1 is MDHEN and CDR2 is SYDVKM. V was clipped by 5 bases and J by 7 bases; unmatched bases: 10. The CDR3 is CASSTIGDRGLYTQYF. In DNA form, the CDR3 reads TGTGCCAGCAGTACCATAGGGGACAGGGGGCTATATACGCAGTATTTT.

This chain joins TRBV28 and TRBJ1-6; 8 nucleotides match TRBD1. V shed 3 bases, J shed 6 bases, and the junction held 4 bases outside the gene matches. Per the germline V gene, CDR1 is MDHEN and CDR2 is SYDVKM. The CDR3 contains 15 residues. CDR3 in amino acids: CASSLGGQVNSPLHF. CDR3 sequence (DNA): TGTGCCAGCAGTTTGGGGGGACAGGTTAATTCACCCCTCCACTTT.

V is TRBV27 and J is TRBJ2-2; 14 bases align to TRBD2. J gave up 4 bases and V 3 bases, and 10 bases lay outside the gene matches. Germline values: CDR1 MNHEY, CDR2 SMNVEV (reference sequence). The CDR3 totals 19 residues. The CDR3 DNA sequence: TGTGCCAGCAGTTTCTCACGCTTGACTAGCGGGGGGGCCACCGGGGAGCTGTTTTTT. Translation: CASSFSRLTSGGATGELFF.

Comment on this clone: One junction end disagrees with the germline gene, perhaps due to a read error. The chain is built from TRBV4-1 and TRBJ1-1; unclear D gene. CDR1 is MGHRA, CDR2 YSYEKL, per germline. This CDR3 contains 11 residues. The CDR3 here is CASSQNTEAFF. The CDR3 coding sequence is TGTGCCAGCAGCCAAAACACTGAAGCTTTCTTT.

The V call is TRBV9, the J call TRBJ2-2; D gene ambiguous. The CDR3 covers 14 residues. The V gene's germline CDR1 is SGDLS and CDR2 YYNGEE. Trimming removed 0 bases at V and 3 bases at J, with 6 bases between. The CDR3 spells CASSVAFDTGELFF. Written as DNA, the CDR3 is TGTGCCAGCAGCGTAGCTTTCGACACCGGGGAGCTGTTTTTT.